The 22 T cell receptor beta chains below come from one sample, sequenced in a study of breast tumors, draining lymph nodes, adjacent tissues. TCRdb passed the multiplex PCR reads through MiXCR, listing each CDR3 protein once. The sample lists around 150,000 distinct CDR3 sequences; over 25% were seen once. Samples came from axillary lymph nodes draining the breast cancer. The sequencing input was axillary lymph node tissue. Source of these receptors: a female donor with breast cancer. Some clones in this sample may be carry-over from other donors' samples.

This clonotype has ten or more counts. The chain is built from TRBV24-1 and TRBJ2-5, with TRBD2 matching 9 bases. Trimming at V came to 5 bases and at J to 8 bases, leaving 8 bases not matched to a gene. CDR3 length equals 14 residues. Germline CDR1 KGHDR, CDR2 SFDVKD. The CDR3 DNA reads TGTGCCACCAGTGGCCCGGGACTAGCCCGTACCCAGTACTTC. Its translation: CATSGPGLARTQYF.

This clonotype was seen repeatedly, ten times or more. The V call is TRBV18, the J call TRBJ1-6; D is undetermined. The CDR3 runs to 16 residues. Per germline, CDR1 KGHSH and CDR2 LQKENI. The V gene lost 2 bases and the J gene lost 0 bases, with 8 bases spanning the gap. In DNA form, the CDR3 reads TGTGCCAGCTCACCAGACGAGAGCTCCTATAATTCACCCCTCCACTTT. Its translation: CASSPDESSYNSPLHF.

This clonotype was observed a handful of times. One base away lies a much larger clone, so this may be a sequencing read error. The V and J genes are TRBV6-1 and TRBJ1-5; D is unresolved. The CDR3 has 17 amino acids. Germline V gene lookup returns CDR1 MNHNS and CDR2 SASEGT. The CDR3 sequence: CTSSEYLSAASNQPQHF. As DNA, the CDR3 is TGTACCAGCAGTGAATACCTTTCGGCAGCCAGCAATCAGCCCCAGCATTTT.

The genes are TRBV2 and TRBJ2-3, with 11 bases matching TRBD2. The CDR3 consists of 16 residues. Unmatched junction bases numbered 5, after V lost 5 bases and J lost 1 base. The germline gives CDR1 SNHLY, CDR2 FYNNEI. The CDR3 loop reads CASSKLAGARTDTQYF. The CDR3, as DNA: TGTGCCAGCAGTAAACTAGCGGGGGCCCGCACAGATACGCAGTATTTT.

This clonotype was counted many times. V and J are TRBV11-2 and TRBJ1-5; D may be TRBD1 (6 bases). CDR3 size: 16 residues. The germline V gene has CDR1 SGHAT and CDR2 FQNNGV. With 5 bases removed from V and 1 base from J, the gap between germline ends came to 15 bases. The chain's CDR3 is CASSEGGLGSNQPQHF. DNA of the CDR3: TGTGCCAGCAGCGAGGGGGGTCTGGGAAGCAATCAGCCCCAGCATTTT.

The chain carries TRBV15 and TRBJ1-2; the D gene is possibly TRBD1 (6 bases). The CDR3 has 17 residues. Germline V CDR1 and CDR2: LNHNV, YYDKDF (reference sequence). The V end lost 3 bases, the J end lost 7 bases, and 24 bases lay between the germline ends. This CDR3 reads CATSSRTGQGLGGGYTF. CDR3 nucleotides: TGTGCCACCAGCAGCCGCACCGGGCAGGGGCTAGGAGGTGGCTACACCTTC.

This clonotype was observed a few times. Being one base from a much bigger clone, this may be a read error. The chain uses TRBV7-2 and TRBJ1-2, with 9 bases aligning to TRBD1. The germline V gene has CDR1 SGHTA and CDR2 FQGNSA. The CDR3 extends over 16 amino acids. CDR3 DNA: TGTGCCAGCAGCGGGGGTTTGGACAGGGGAGCCTATGGCCACACCTTC. Protein product: CASSGGLDRGAYGHTF.

V gene TRBV30 combines with J gene TRBJ2-6, with 10 positions matching TRBD1. Per the germline V gene, CDR1 is GTSNPN and CDR2 is SVGIG (reference sequence). The length of the CDR3 is 18 residues. V shed 5 bases, J shed 1 base, and the junction held 11 bases outside the gene matches. The CDR3 region is CAWAHRDRGTSGANVLTF. The DNA of the CDR3 is TGTGCCTGGGCCCACCGGGACAGGGGAACTTCTGGGGCCAACGTCCTGACTTTC.

In its sample, this clonotype was seen many times. The V call is TRBV5-8, the J call TRBJ2-1, with 8 bases matching TRBD1. Germline-derived CDR1 and CDR2 are SGHTS and YDEGEE. Trimming cost V 4 bases and J 1 base; bases outside gene matches: 7. This CDR3 region has 16 residues. Here the CDR3 reads CASSPGGTGSYNEQFF. The DNA of the CDR3 is TGTGCCAGCAGCCCGGGCGGGACAGGATCCTACAATGAGCAGTTCTTC.

Many counts were recorded for this clonotype. The rearrangement joins TRBV4-3 to TRBJ2-3; 9 nucleotides agree with TRBD1. The junction had 4 bases not matched to a gene; V was cut back by 1 base and J by 5 bases. CDR3 size: 15 residues. Germline V gene sequence: CDR1 LGHNA, CDR2 YSLEER. CDR3 DNA: TGCGCCAGCAGCCAAGGGACAGGGGCAGTAGATACGCAGTATTTT. It specifies CASSQGTGAVDTQYF.

On this clonotype: One end of the junction varies from germline; a read error may be responsible. The rearrangement joins TRBV6-6 to TRBJ1-5; D not resolved. This CDR3 comprises 17 residues. Germline assignment: CDR1 MNHNY and CDR2 SVGAGI (reference sequence). The CDR3 DNA sequence: TGTGCCAGCAGTCACTCGACTATAGGGTATGGCAATCAGCCCCAGCATTTT. It is translated as CASSHSTIGYGNQPQHF.

The genes are TRBV7-8 and TRBJ2-2; the D gene is possibly TRBD2 (6 bases). Trimming took off 4 bases at V and 5 bases at J, with 17 bases between the two ends. The CDR3 sequence is 16 residues long. Germline CDR1 and CDR2: SGHVS and FQNEAQ. CDR3 in DNA: TGTGCCAGCAGCTGGGGTAGTGGAGGGGAAACCGGGGAGCTGTTTTTT. It translates to CASSWGSGGETGELFF.

This clonotype appeared many times. This rearrangement joins TRBV15 to TRBJ1-1; no clear D. Germline CDR1 reads LNHNV; CDR2 reads YYDKDF (reference sequence). This CDR3 is 12 amino acids long. Trimming shortened V by 1 base and J by 8 bases, and 8 bases separated the two germline ends. The CDR3 DNA is TGTGCCACCAGCAGAGCGGCAGGCGAAGCTTTCTTT. Protein sequence: CATSRAAGEAFF. The whole variable domain, remainder taken from reference TRBV15 and TRBJ1-1, is DAMVIQNPRYQVTQFGKPVTLSCSQTLNHNVMYWYQQKSSQAPKLLFHYYDKDFNNEADTPDNFQSRRPNTSFCFLDIRSPGLGDTAMYLCATSRAAGEAFFGQGTRLTVV.

This clonotype was seen ten or more times. A much larger clone differs by one base, so this may be a read error. The chain has TRBV10-3 and TRBJ1-2; the D gene is possibly TRBD1 (5 bases). V lost 4 bases and J 8 bases, leaving 14 bases between the germline ends. The CDR3 totals 13 residues. Germline CDR1 reads ENHRY; CDR2 reads SYGVKD. CDR3 protein: CAISGHQGGGYTF. DNA of the CDR3: TGTGCCATCAGTGGACACCAGGGAGGAGGCTACACCTTC.

At least ten counts were recorded for this clonotype. The rearrangement links TRBV6-5 to TRBJ2-2; 7 bases fit TRBD2. Germline values: CDR1 MNHEY, CDR2 SVGAGI. This CDR3 spans 16 amino acids. Trimming removed 10 bases from V and 2 bases from J; junction bases left unmatched: 13. In DNA form, the CDR3 reads TGTGCCACCGGGCGGTTGCGGGGGAGTAACACCGGGGAGCTGTTTTTT. Translated, it gives CATGRLRGSNTGELFF.

This clonotype was detected only once. This rearrangement joins TRBV5-8 to TRBJ2-7; D is possibly TRBD1 (7 bases). Trimming took off 7 bases at V and 7 bases at J, with 21 bases between the two ends. CDR3 length equals 14 residues. Germline V gene data show CDR1 as SGHTS and CDR2 as YDEGEE. The CDR3 protein is CASQDRDFVNEQYV. CDR3 DNA sequence: TGTGCCAGCCAAGACAGGGACTTTGTGAATGAGCAGTACGTC.

The sample holds many counts of this clonotype. The chain carries TRBV19 and TRBJ1-6, with 9 bases fitting TRBD1. In germline, CDR1 is LNHDA, CDR2 SQIVND (reference sequence). The junction had 4 bases not matched to a gene; V was cut back by 6 bases and J by 1 base. This CDR3 is built from 16 residues. The CDR3 sequence: CASRTGTGSYNSPLHF. In DNA, the CDR3 is TGTGCCAGTAGGACCGGGACAGGGTCCTATAATTCACCCCTCCACTTT.

The gene calls are TRBV20-1 and TRBJ2-7; the match to TRBD2 covers 7 bases. Trimming cost V 0 bases and J 5 bases; bases outside gene matches: 4. The CDR3 runs 13 residues. The germline gives CDR1 DFQATT, CDR2 SNEGSKA (reference sequence). CDR3 region: CSAREGGKDEQYV. In DNA, the CDR3 is TGCAGTGCTAGAGAGGGAGGGAAAGACGAGCAGTACGTC.

This clonotype was found many times. The V gene is TRBV7-3, the J gene TRBJ2-1, with 8 bases lining up with TRBD1. The germline V gene encodes CDR1 SGHTA and CDR2 FQGTGA. This CDR3 is built from 18 residues. V was pared by 5 bases and J by 8 bases, with 20 bases of the junction left unmatched. This CDR3 reads CASSPQPRRTGRNDEQFF. CDR3 nucleotides: TGTGCCAGCAGCCCCCAACCAAGACGGACAGGGAGGAACGATGAGCAGTTCTTC.

The chain recombines TRBV2 with TRBJ2-1; 11 bases align to TRBD1. This CDR3 spans 14 amino acids. Germline V CDR1 and CDR2: SNHLY, FYNNEI. V shed 8 bases and J 4 bases; nucleotides not matched to a gene: 4. In DNA, the CDR3 is TGTGCCAGCGGGGGGGACAGGGGGTACAATGAGCAGTTCTTC. Encoded protein: CASGGDRGYNEQFF.

Many counts were recorded for this clonotype. V and J are TRBV6-6 and TRBJ1-2; D uncertain. Germline lookup yields CDR1 MNHNY and CDR2 SVGAGI (reference sequence). V dropped 2 bases and J dropped 8 bases, with 15 bases sitting between them. This CDR3 spans 14 amino acids. In nucleotides, the CDR3 is TGTGCCAGCAGTTACGACGTTCCCTCTAGGGGCTACACCTTC. As protein: CASSYDVPSRGYTF.

This clonotype was counted at least ten times. The CDR3 loop reads CASRPIPGSNEKLFF. In DNA form, the CDR3 reads TGTGCCAGCAGACCGATCCCGGGGTCTAATGAAAAACTGTTTTTT. This sequence joins TRBV6-6 and TRBJ1-4; D is unresolved. Trimming pared 6 bases from V and 3 bases from J, leaving 14 bases between. The CDR3 contains 15 residues. The germline V gene has CDR1 MNHNY and CDR2 SVGAGI (reference sequence).